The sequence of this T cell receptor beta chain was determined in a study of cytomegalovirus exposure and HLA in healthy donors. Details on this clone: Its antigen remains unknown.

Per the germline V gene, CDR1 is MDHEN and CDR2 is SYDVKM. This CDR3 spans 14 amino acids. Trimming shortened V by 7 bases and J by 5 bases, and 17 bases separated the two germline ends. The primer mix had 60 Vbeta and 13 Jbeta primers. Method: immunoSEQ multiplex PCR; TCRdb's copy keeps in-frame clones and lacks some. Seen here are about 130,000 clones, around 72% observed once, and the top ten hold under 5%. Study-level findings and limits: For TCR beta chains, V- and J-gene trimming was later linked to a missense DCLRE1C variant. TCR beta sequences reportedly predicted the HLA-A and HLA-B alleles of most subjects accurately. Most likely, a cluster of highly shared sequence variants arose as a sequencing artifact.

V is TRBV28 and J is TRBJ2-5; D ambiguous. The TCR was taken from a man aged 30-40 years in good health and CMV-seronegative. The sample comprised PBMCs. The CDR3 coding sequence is TGTGCCAGCACACAACCTGGGTTCGGGGAGACCCAGTACTTC. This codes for CASTQPGFGETQYF. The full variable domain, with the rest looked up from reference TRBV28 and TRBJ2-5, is DVKVTQSSRYLVKRTGEKVFLECVQDMDHENMFWYRQDPGLGLRLIYFSYDVKMKEKGDIPEGYSVSREKKERFSLILESASTNQTSMYLCASTQPGFGETQYFGPGTRLLVL.